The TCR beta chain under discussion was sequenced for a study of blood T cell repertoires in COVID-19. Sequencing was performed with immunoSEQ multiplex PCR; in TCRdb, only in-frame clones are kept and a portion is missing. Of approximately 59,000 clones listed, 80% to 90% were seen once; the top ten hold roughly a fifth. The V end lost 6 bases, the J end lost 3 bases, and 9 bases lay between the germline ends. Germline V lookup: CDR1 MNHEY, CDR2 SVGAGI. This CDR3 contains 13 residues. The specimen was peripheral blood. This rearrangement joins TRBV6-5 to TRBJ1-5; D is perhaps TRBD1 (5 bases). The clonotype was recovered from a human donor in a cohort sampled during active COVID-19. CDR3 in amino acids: CASSRQINQPQHF. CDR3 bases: TGTGCCAGCAGCAGACAGATCAATCAGCCCCAGCATTTT.